This T cell receptor beta chain was identified during a study of blood T cell repertoires in COVID-19. Study as a whole: Sites in the United States, Italy and Spain provided acute and convalescent COVID-19 samples. From T cells, B-cell-depleted T cells, or PBMCs came the material, which was cDNA or gDNA.

Data came from immunoSEQ multiplex PCR; TCRdb stores just in-frame clones and leaves some out. This sample has approximately 170,000 clones, with 83% found just once. The CDR3 consists of 16 residues. V lost 6 bases and J lost 2; bases outside the gene matches: 10. Germline values: CDR1 MNHNY, CDR2 SVGAGI (reference sequence). The chain recombines TRBV6-6 with TRBJ1-5; 7 bases line up with TRBD1. Sample: peripheral blood. The sequence derives from a woman aged 80 or over with acute or convalescent COVID-19. For the CDR3, the DNA is TGTGCCAGCAGCCTACAGGGGTCTGTGGGCAATCAGCCCCAGCATTTT. Protein product: CASSLQGSVGNQPQHF.